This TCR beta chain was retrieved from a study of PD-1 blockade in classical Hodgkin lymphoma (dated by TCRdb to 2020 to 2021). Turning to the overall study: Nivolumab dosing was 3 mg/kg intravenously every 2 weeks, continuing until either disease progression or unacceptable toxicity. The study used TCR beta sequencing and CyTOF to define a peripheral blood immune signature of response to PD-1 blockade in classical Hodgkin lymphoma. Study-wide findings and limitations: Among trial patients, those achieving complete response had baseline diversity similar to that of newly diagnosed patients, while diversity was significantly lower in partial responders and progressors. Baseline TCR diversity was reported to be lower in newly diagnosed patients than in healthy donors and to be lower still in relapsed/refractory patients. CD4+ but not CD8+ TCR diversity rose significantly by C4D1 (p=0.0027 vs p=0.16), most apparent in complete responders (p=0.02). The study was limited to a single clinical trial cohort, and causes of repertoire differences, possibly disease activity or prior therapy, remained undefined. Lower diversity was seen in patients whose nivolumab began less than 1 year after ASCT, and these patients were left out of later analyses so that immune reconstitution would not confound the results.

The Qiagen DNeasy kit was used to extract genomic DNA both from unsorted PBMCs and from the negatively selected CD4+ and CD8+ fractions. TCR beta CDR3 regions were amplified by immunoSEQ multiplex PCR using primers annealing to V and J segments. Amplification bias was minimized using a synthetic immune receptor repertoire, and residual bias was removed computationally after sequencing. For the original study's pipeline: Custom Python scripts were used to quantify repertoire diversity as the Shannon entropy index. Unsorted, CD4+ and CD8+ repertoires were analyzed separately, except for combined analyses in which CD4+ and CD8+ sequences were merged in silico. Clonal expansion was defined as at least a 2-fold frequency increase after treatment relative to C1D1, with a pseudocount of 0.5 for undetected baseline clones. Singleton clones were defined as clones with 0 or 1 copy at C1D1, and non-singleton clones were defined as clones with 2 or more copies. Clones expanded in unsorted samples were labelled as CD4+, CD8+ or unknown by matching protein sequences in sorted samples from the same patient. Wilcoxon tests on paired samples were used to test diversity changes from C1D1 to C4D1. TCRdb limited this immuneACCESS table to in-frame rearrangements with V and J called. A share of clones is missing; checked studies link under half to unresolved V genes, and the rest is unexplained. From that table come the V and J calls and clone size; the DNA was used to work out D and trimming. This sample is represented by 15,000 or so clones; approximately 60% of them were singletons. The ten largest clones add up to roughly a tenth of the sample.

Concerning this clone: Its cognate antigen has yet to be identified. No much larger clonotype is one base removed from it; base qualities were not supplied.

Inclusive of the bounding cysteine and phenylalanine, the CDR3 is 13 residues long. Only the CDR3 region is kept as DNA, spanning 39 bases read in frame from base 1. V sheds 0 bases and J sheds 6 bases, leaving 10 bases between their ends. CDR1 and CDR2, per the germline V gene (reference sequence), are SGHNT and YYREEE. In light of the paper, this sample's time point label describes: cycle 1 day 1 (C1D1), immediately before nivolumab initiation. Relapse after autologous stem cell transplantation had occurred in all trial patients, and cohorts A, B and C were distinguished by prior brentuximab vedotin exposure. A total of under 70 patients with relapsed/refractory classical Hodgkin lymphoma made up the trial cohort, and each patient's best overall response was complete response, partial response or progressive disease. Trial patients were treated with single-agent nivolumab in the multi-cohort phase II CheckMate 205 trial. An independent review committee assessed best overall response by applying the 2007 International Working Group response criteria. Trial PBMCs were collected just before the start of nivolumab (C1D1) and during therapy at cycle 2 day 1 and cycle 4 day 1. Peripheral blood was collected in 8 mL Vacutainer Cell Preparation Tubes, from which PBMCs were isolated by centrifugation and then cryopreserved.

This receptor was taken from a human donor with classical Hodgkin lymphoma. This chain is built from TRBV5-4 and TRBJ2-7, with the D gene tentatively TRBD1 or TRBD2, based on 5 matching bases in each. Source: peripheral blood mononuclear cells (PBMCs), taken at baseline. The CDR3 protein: CASSLAVGGEQYF. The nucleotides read TGTGCCAGCAGCTTGGCCGTTGGGGGCGAGCAGTACTTC.